The next 18 T cell receptor beta chains were all read from a single sample in a study of shared clonotypes between healthy human individuals. The assay was immunoSEQ multiplex PCR, and TCRdb's table has in-frame clones only and misses some. This repertoire shows 2 million to 2.5 million clones, approximately 93% found once; its top ten account for approximately 0.36%. The material sequenced was naive CD4+ T cells from PBMCs. The subset: CD45RA+ positively selected. The source is a young man in good health. Some clones in this sample may be carry-over from other donors' samples.

The V and J genes are TRBV30 and TRBJ1-5, with 10 bases identical to TRBD1. In germline, CDR1 is GTSNPN, CDR2 SVGIG (reference sequence). The CDR3 has 14 amino acids. With 7 bases clipped from V and 5 bases from J, the junction kept 8 bases outside the gene matches. CDR3 amino acids: CASSGDRGYQPQHF. The CDR3 nucleotides are TGTGCCTCCTCCGGGGACAGGGGATATCAGCCCCAGCATTTT.

CDR3 nucleotide sequence: TGTGCCAGCAGTGAATGGGATTCCGGGGAGCTGTTTTTT. Its protein is CASSEWDSGELFF. The V call is TRBV2, the J call TRBJ2-2; D is unclear. CDR1 is SNHLY, CDR2 FYNNEI, per germline. The V gene lost 2 bases and the J gene lost 6 bases, with 7 bases spanning the gap. CDR3 length equals 13 residues.

In the case of this clone: The same CDR3 can be traced to other DNA sequences in this sample. V and J are TRBV2 and TRBJ2-2; 8 nucleotides match TRBD1. J gave up 0 bases and V 6 bases, and 3 bases lay outside the gene matches. The CDR3 is 15 residues long. Germline V gene data show CDR1 as SNHLY and CDR2 as FYNNEI. As DNA, the CDR3 is TGTGCCAGCAGCGTACAGGGGGCGAACACCGGGGAGCTGTTTTTT. This translates into CASSVQGANTGELFF.

The chain couples TRBV27 to TRBJ2-7; 13 positions agree with TRBD2. V was pared by 6 bases and J by 2 bases, with 7 bases of the junction left unmatched. CDR1 and CDR2 (germline): MNHEY, SMNVEV (reference sequence). This CDR3 spans 16 amino acids. CDR3 region: CASRPRGLAGTYEQYF. CDR3 DNA sequence: TGTGCCAGCAGACCTCGGGGACTAGCGGGGACCTACGAGCAGTACTTC.

The chain recombines TRBV7-6 with TRBJ2-5, with D uncertain. From germline, CDR1 is SGHVS and CDR2 FNYEAQ. The V end lost 5 bases, the J end lost 4 bases, and 14 bases lay between the germline ends. CDR3 size: 14 residues. The CDR3 here is CASSRAEGSETQYF. CDR3 sequence (DNA): TGTGCCAGCAGCCGGGCGGAAGGGTCAGAGACCCAGTACTTC.

The chain joins TRBV7-9 to TRBJ1-2; D is ambiguous. Germline CDR1 is SEHNR and CDR2 is FQNEAQ (reference sequence). The CDR3 consists of 12 residues. V dropped 7 bases and J dropped 8 bases, with 14 bases sitting between them. The CDR3 region has the DNA TGTGCCAGCACAGAGGGCGCTGAAGGCTACACCTTC. It translates to CASTEGAEGYTF. Supplemented by reference TRBV7-9 and TRBJ1-2, the full variable domain reads DTGVSQNPRHKITKRGQNVTFRCDPISEHNRLYWYRQTLGQGPEFLTYFQNEAQLEKSRLLSDRFSAERPKGSFSTLEIQRTEQGDSAMYLCASTEGAEGYTFGSGTRLTVV.

This sequence joins TRBV18 and TRBJ1-1; possible D gene TRBD1, 5 bases. CDR1 and CDR2 from the germline V gene are KGHSH and LQKENI. The CDR3 is made up of 16 amino acids. Trimming shortened V by 1 base and J by 0 bases, and 12 bases separated the two germline ends. The chain's CDR3 is CASSPLGRGMNTEAFF. The CDR3 bases are TGTGCCAGCTCACCACTGGGACGGGGGATGAACACTGAAGCTTTCTTT. The full variable domain, in which reference TRBV18 and TRBJ1-1 provide the parts outside the CDR3, is NAGVMQNPRHLVRRRGQEARLRCSPMKGHSHVYWYRQLPEEGLKFMVYLQKENIIDESGMPKERFSAEFPKEGPSILRIQQVVRGDSAAYFCASSPLGRGMNTEAFFGQGTRLTVV.

Concerning this clone: Other DNA sequences of this sample code for an identical CDR3. The chain couples TRBV7-2 to TRBJ2-1; 10 bases align to TRBD2. The ends lost 1 base at V and 2 bases at J; junction bases unmatched: 2. CDR1 is SGHTA, CDR2 FQGNSA, per germline. There are 16 residues in the CDR3. CDR3 sequence (DNA): TGTGCCAGCAGCTTAGTAGGGACTAGCGCCTACAATGAGCAGTTCTTC. This codes for CASSLVGTSAYNEQFF.

This chain uses TRBV9 with TRBJ2-1; 8 positions agree with TRBD2. This CDR3 has 16 residues. With 0 bases clipped from V and 2 bases from J, the junction kept 4 bases outside the gene matches. The germline V gene has CDR1 SGDLS and CDR2 YYNGEE. The CDR3 DNA is TGTGCCAGCAGCGTAGGCGGGAGGCCCACCTACAATGAGCAGTTCTTC. As protein: CASSVGGRPTYNEQFF.

V and J are TRBV6-5 and TRBJ1-1, with TRBD1 as a possible D gene (5 bases). This CDR3 is 12 amino acids long. Germline V lookup: CDR1 MNHEY, CDR2 SVGAGI. Trimming shortened V by 6 bases and J by 11 bases, and 16 bases separated the two germline ends. As DNA, the CDR3 is TGTGCCAGCAGCCCCGGGGGGTTAAGGGCTTTCTTT. This sequence encodes CASSPGGLRAFF.

This chain connects TRBV6-5 to TRBJ2-1, with D hard to call. Germline-derived CDR1 and CDR2 are MNHEY and SVGAGI. This CDR3 is 12 amino acids long. V gave up 5 bases and J gave up 2 bases, with 4 bases separating them. In DNA, the CDR3 is TGTGCCAGCAGTAACCCCTACAATGAGCAGTTCTTC. This encodes CASSNPYNEQFF.

The chain uses TRBV7-3 and TRBJ2-1, with 7 positions matching TRBD2. The junction had 4 bases not matched to a gene; V was cut back by 4 bases and J by 10 bases. Germline CDR1 SGHTA, CDR2 FQGTGA. This CDR3 has 12 residues. The CDR3 nucleotides read TGTGCCAGCAGCTCCTGGGGAGGGGAGCAGTTCTTC. Translating it yields CASSSWGGEQFF.

The rearrangement uses TRBV2 and TRBJ2-1, with TRBD2 as a possible D gene (6 bases). The germline V and J ends were trimmed by 6 bases and 9 bases, with 15 bases remaining between them. From germline, CDR1 is SNHLY and CDR2 FYNNEI. This CDR3 is 13 amino acids long. CDR3 protein: CASSPDMGGEQFF. CDR3 bases: TGTGCCAGCAGCCCGGACATGGGGGGTGAGCAGTTCTTC.

This chain links TRBV7-2 with TRBJ2-5, with TRBD1 identical over 8 bases. Germline V gene data show CDR1 as SGHTA and CDR2 as FQGNSA. The J segment lost 11 bases and the V segment lost 5 bases, leaving 16 bases of the junction unmatched. The CDR3 has 15 amino acids. The CDR3 here is CASSPRRAGGVGQYF. CDR3 nucleotide sequence: TGTGCCAGCAGCCCCCGGCGGGCAGGGGGCGTGGGGCAGTACTTC.

This chain joins TRBV5-1 and TRBJ1-3; 9 bases line up with TRBD1. The J segment lost 4 bases and the V segment lost 4 bases, leaving 12 bases of the junction unmatched. The V gene's germline CDR1 is SGHRS and CDR2 YFSETQ. This CDR3 comprises 17 residues. The CDR3 region has the DNA TGCGCCAGCAGCGGAGGCCTTACAGGGGGCGCAGGAAACACCATATATTTT. Its protein product is CASSGGLTGGAGNTIYF.

The V call is TRBV19, the J call TRBJ2-5, with a possible D match to TRBD1 (6 bases). Germline V lookup: CDR1 LNHDA, CDR2 SQIVND (reference sequence). The CDR3 sequence is 16 residues long. Between the trimmed V and J ends, which lost 1 base and 5 bases, there was a span of 17 bases. CDR3 coding DNA: TGTGCCAGTAGTATAGGTTGGGGGCAGGGAGACGAGACCCAGTACTTC. It is translated as CASSIGWGQGDETQYF. Full variable domain (remainder filled in from reference TRBV19 and TRBJ2-5): DGGITQSPKYLFRKEGQNVTLSCEQNLNHDAMYWYRQDPGQGLRLIYYSQIVNDFQKGDIAEGYSVSREKKESFPLTVTSAQKNPTAFYLCASSIGWGQGDETQYFGPGTRLLVL.

This clone has a handful of counts. The same CDR3 arises from other DNA sequences in this sample as well. This chain links TRBV7-2 with TRBJ2-5; D ambiguous. Trimming cost V 3 bases and J 2 bases, with 4 bases left between them. CDR3 length: 12 amino acids. Germline values: CDR1 SGHTA, CDR2 FQGNSA. The CDR3 DNA is TGTGCCAGCAGCTTGGGGCAAGAGACCCAGTACTTC. The encoded protein is CASSLGQETQYF.

Turning to this clone: The junction and the germline gene differ at one end; a read error may be behind it. This chain connects TRBV6-1 to TRBJ2-5; D uncertain. This CDR3 is 12 amino acids long. Per the germline V gene, CDR1 is MNHNS and CDR2 is SASEGT. The CDR3 protein is CASSAEQEAQYF. The CDR3 DNA follows: TGTGCCAGCAGTGCGGAACAAGAGGCCCAGTACTTC.